This T cell receptor (beta chain) is drawn from a study of blood T cell repertoires in COVID-19. Study in general: The United States, Italy and Spain provided the acute and convalescent COVID-19 samples. From T cells, B-cell-depleted T cells, or PBMCs came the material, which was cDNA or gDNA.

V was cut by 5 bases and J by 0 bases, with 13 bases left in between. The CDR3 loop spans 15 amino acids. Germline V gives CDR1 MRHNA, CDR2 SNTAGT. Participant-reported clinical history was the basis for cohort assignment. Authors' processing steps: Amplification of reference gene primers provided the estimated nucleated cell counts. Repertoires were generated with immunoSEQ multiplex PCR, while TCRdb's copy carries only in-frame clones and drops some. The V and J calls and clone size come from that table; D and trimming were worked out from the DNA. The sample has about 270,000 clones; 85% to 90% are singletons. Only one count was recorded for this clone.

V gene TRBV6-4 combines with J gene TRBJ1-1; no clear D. Sequencing was performed on PBMCs or T cells enriched from blood (not recorded which). This TCR came from a woman in her 30s with acute COVID-19. The CDR3 reads CASSPQAGMNTEAFF. The CDR3 region has the DNA TGTGCCAGCAGTCCCCAGGCAGGAATGAACACTGAAGCTTTCTTT.